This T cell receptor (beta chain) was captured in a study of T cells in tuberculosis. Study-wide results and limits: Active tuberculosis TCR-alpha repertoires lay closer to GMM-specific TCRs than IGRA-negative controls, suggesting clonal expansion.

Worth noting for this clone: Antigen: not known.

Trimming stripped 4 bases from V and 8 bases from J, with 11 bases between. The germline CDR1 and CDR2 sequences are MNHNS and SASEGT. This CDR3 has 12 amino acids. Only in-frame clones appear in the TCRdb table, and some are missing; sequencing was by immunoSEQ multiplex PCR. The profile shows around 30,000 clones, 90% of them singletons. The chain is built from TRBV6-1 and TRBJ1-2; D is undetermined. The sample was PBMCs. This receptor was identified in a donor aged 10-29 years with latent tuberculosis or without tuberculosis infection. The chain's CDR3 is CASSARSEGYTF. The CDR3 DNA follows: TGTGCCAGCAGTGCCCGGTCGGAGGGCTACACCTTC.